Below, 2 T cell receptor beta chains from the same sample are listed, as sequenced in a study of cytomegalovirus exposure and HLA in healthy donors. The PCR was carried out with 60 Vbeta primers and 13 Jbeta primers. The table came from immunoSEQ multiplex PCR; TCRdb's copy has only in-frame clones and leaves some out. The sample consists of under 130,000 clones, over 60% of them appearing once. Source material: PBMCs. Receptor source: a man between 40 and 49 years old in good health and CMV-seropositive.

This clone was observed a handful of times. The V call is TRBV6-1, the J call TRBJ1-3, with 8 bases that match TRBD1. Germline trimming cut 5 bases from V and 4 bases from J; bases unmatched to any gene: 7. The CDR3 runs to 15 residues. The germline gives CDR1 MNHNS, CDR2 SASEGT. CDR3 DNA sequence: TGTGCCAGCAGTTTGCGGACAGGGCAAGGAAACACCATATATTTT. This translates into CASSLRTGQGNTIYF.

The chain has TRBV7-8 and TRBJ2-1; D possibly corresponds to TRBD2 (7 bases). V lost 5 bases to trimming and J lost 5 bases, with 13 bases between them. Germline V gene lookup returns CDR1 SGHVS and CDR2 FQNEAQ. This CDR3 has 14 amino acids. DNA for the CDR3: TGTGCCAGCAGCCAATGGGGGGGGCACAATGAGCAGTTCTTC. Its translation: CASSQWGGHNEQFF.